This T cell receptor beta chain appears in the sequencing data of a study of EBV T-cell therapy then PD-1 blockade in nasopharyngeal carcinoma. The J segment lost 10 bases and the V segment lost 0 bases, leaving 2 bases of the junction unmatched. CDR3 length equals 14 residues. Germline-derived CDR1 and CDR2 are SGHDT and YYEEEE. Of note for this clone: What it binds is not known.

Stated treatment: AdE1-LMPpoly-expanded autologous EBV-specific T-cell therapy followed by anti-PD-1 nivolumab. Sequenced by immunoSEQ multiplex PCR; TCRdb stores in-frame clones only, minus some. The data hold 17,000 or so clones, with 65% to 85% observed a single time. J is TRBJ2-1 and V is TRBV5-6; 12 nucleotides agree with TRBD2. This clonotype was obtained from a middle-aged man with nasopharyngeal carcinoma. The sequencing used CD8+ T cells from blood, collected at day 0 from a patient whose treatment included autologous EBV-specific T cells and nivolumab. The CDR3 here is CASSLALAGGEQFF. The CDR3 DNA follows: TGTGCCAGCAGCTTGGCACTAGCGGGGGGAGAGCAGTTCTTC.